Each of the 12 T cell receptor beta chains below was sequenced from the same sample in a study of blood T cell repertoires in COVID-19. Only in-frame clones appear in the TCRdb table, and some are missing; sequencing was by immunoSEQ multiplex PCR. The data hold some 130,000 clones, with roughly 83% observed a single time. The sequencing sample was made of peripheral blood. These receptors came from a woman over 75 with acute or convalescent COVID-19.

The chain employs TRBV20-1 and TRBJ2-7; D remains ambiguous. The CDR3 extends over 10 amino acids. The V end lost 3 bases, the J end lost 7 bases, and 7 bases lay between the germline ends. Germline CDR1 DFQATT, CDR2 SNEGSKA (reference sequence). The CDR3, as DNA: TGCAGTGCTAGTCCCCGGGAGCAGTACTTC. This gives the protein CSASPREQYF.

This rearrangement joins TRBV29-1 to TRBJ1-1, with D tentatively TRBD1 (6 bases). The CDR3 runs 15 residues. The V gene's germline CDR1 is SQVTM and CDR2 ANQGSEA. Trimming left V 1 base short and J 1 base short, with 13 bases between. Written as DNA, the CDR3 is TGCAGCGTTGAAGGGGTGTTGGGGGCGAACACTGAAGCTTTCTTT. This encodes CSVEGVLGANTEAFF.

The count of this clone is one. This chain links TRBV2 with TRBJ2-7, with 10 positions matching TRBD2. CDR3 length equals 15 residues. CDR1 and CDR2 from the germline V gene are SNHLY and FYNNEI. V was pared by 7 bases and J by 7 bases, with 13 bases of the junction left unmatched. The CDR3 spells CASNQRLAGAVEQYF. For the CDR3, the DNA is TGTGCCAGCAACCAAAGGCTAGCGGGAGCGGTTGAGCAGTACTTC.

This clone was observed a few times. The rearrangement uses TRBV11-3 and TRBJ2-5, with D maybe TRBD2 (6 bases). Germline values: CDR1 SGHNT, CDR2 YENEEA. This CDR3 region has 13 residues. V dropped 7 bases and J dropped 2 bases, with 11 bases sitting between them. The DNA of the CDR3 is TGTGCCAGCAAAATGGGGGGTCAAGAGACCCAGTACTTC. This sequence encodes CASKMGGQETQYF.

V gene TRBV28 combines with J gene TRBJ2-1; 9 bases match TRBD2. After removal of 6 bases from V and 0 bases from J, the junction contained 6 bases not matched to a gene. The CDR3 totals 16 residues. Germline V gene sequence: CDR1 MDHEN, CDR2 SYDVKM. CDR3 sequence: CASSPHSGGSYNEQFF. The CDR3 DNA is TGTGCCAGCAGCCCACATAGCGGGGGCTCCTACAATGAGCAGTTCTTC.

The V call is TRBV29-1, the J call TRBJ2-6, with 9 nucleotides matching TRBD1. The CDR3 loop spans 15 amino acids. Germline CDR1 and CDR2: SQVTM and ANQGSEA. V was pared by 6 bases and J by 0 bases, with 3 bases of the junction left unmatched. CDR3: CSVVDRGSGANVLTF. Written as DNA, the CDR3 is TGCAGCGTAGTGGACAGGGGCTCTGGGGCCAACGTCCTGACTTTC.

CDR3 protein: CASSYQTGNEQYF. CDR3 nucleotide sequence: TGTGCCAGCAGTTACCAGACAGGCAACGAGCAGTACTTC. The chain employs TRBV6-6 and TRBJ2-7; TRBD1 might be the D (6 bases). Trimming pared 2 bases from V and 5 bases from J, leaving 10 bases between. The CDR3 covers 13 residues. The V gene's germline CDR1 is MNHNY and CDR2 SVGAGI (reference sequence).

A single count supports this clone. The CDR3 nucleotides read TGTGCCAGCAGCTGGGGAGGTGAAGCTTTCTTT. Translating it yields CASSWGGEAFF. This chain connects TRBV5-8 to TRBJ1-1; D gene ambiguous. Germline lookup yields CDR1 SGHTS and CDR2 YDEGEE. Between the trimmed V and J ends, which lost 3 bases and 7 bases, there was a span of 7 bases. This CDR3 region has 11 residues.

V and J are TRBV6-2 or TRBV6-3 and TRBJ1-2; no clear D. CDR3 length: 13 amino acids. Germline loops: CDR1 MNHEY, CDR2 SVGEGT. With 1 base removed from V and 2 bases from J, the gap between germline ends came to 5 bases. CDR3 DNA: TGTGCCAGCAGTTACTTGGGCAACTATGGCTACACCTTC. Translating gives CASSYLGNYGYTF.

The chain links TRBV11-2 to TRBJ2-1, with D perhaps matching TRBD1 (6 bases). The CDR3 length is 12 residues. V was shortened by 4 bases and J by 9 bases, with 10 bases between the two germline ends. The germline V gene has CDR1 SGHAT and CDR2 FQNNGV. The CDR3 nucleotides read TGTGCCAGCAGCTCGAGAGGGGGTGAGCAGTTCTTC. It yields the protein CASSSRGGEQFF. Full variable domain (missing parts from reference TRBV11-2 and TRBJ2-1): EAGVAQSPRYKIIEKRQSVAFWCNPISGHATLYWYQQILGQGPKLLIQFQNNGVVDDSQLPKDRFSAERLKGVDSTLKIQPAKLEDSAVYLCASSSRGGEQFFGPGTRLTVL.

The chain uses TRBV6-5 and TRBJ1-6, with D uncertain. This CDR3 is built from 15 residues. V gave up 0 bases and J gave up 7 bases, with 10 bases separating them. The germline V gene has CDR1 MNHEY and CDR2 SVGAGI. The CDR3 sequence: CASSYSSGRNSPLHF. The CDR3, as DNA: TGTGCCAGCAGTTACTCGAGTGGGAGGAATTCACCCCTCCACTTT.

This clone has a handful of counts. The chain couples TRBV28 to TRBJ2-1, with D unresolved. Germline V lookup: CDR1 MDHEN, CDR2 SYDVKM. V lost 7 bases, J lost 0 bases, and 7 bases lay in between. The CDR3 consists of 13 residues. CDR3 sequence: CASMSASYNEQFF. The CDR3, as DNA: TGTGCCAGCATGAGCGCCTCCTACAATGAGCAGTTCTTC.